One sample yielded the 7 T cell receptor beta chains listed below, sequenced in a study of T cell changes during pregnancy in multiple sclerosis. Using immunoSEQ multiplex PCR, the repertoire was profiled, and TCRdb retains in-frame clones only, with some absent. The profile shows approximately 100,000 clones, approximately 90% of them singletons. The input for sequencing was peripheral blood, taken after pregnancy. Receptors originate from a female donor with multiple sclerosis, enrolled in a pregnancy study.

The chain joins TRBV5-4 to TRBJ1-2; TRBD1 might be the D (6 bases). CDR1 SGHNT and CDR2 YYREEE come from the germline V gene (reference sequence). The CDR3 is made up of 15 amino acids. The V end lost 1 base, the J end lost 6 bases, and 16 bases lay between the germline ends. CDR3 region: CASSLPSGGYHGYTF. CDR3 nucleotides: TGTGCCAGCAGCTTGCCCAGCGGGGGCTATCATGGCTACACCTTC.

The chain has TRBV4-2 and TRBJ1-2, with 7 bases fitting TRBD1. V gave up 0 bases and J gave up 11 bases; unmatched junction bases: 9. In germline, CDR1 is LGHNA, CDR2 YNFKEQ. CDR3 length: 14 amino acids. CDR3 in amino acids: CASSQETGTDRYTF. The CDR3 nucleotides are TGTGCCAGCAGCCAAGAGACAGGGACCGACAGATACACCTTC.

The chain is built from TRBV29-1 and TRBJ1-1, with D tentatively TRBD1 (5 bases). Deletions cut 8 bases from V and 4 bases from J, with 20 bases between. The CDR3 is 14 amino acids. Germline V gene data show CDR1 as SQVTM and CDR2 as ANQGSEA. For the CDR3, the DNA is TGCAGCCCTTGGGGAGGACTGGGGGGCACTGAAGCTTTCTTT. Its protein is CSPWGGLGGTEAFF.

The chain combines TRBV20-1 with TRBJ2-3; D uncertain. CDR3 length: 10 amino acids. Germline V gene lookup returns CDR1 DFQATT and CDR2 SNEGSKA (reference sequence). Trimming shortened V by 7 bases and J by 2 bases, and 4 bases separated the two germline ends. DNA of the CDR3: TGCAGTGTTCACACAGATACGCAGTATTTT. The encoded protein is CSVHTDTQYF.

The V and J genes are TRBV5-1 and TRBJ1-1; the D is unclear. Trimming left V 3 bases short and J 1 base short, with 13 bases between. Germline CDR1 SGHRS, CDR2 YFSETQ. CDR3 size: 15 residues. The CDR3 sequence: CASSSGGLRNTEAFF. For the CDR3, the DNA is TGCGCCAGCAGCTCTGGCGGGCTCAGGAACACTGAAGCTTTCTTT.

The chain combines TRBV25-1 with TRBJ2-3; 9 bases map to TRBD2. Germline loops: CDR1 MGHDK, CDR2 SYGVNS. This CDR3 has 17 amino acids. V dropped 3 bases and J dropped 0; count of bases not matched to a gene: 7. The CDR3 bases are TGTGCCAGCAGTGACCTTCAGCGGGGGGCCAGCACAGATACGCAGTATTTT. It specifies CASSDLQRGASTDTQYF.

The chain links TRBV7-3 to TRBJ2-1; the match to TRBD1 covers 7 bases. V was pared by 4 bases and J by 15 bases, with 12 bases of the junction left unmatched. Germline V CDR1 and CDR2: SGHTA, FQGTGA. The CDR3 runs 13 residues. In DNA form, the CDR3 reads TGTGCCAGCAGCTCCTATCCCGGACAGGAGGCGTTCTTC. This translates into CASSSYPGQEAFF.